This T cell receptor (beta chain) derives from a study of shared clonotypes between healthy human individuals. Study-level points and caveats: A generally larger estimated richness was seen in naive subsets than in memory subsets.

CD8 cells regarded as naive lacked CD45RO, were positively chosen for CCR7, and omitted terminally differentiated effector memory CD45RA+ cells. Comment on this clone: Antigen: not known.

The data were produced by immunoSEQ multiplex PCR, yet TCRdb's version contains in-frame clones alone and is incomplete. The table records a few million clones, about 94% of them present only once. There are 14 residues in the CDR3. The trim removed 3 bases at V and 3 bases at J, leaving 4 bases unmatched. The V gene's germline CDR1 is SGHDT and CDR2 YYEEEE. V is TRBV5-6 and J is TRBJ2-7; 9 bases fit TRBD1. The source of this sequence is a man aged 18 to 29 in good health. Some clones in this sample may be carry-over from other donors' samples. The specimen sequenced was naive CD8+ T cells from PBMCs. The CDR3 sequence: CASSSGQGLYEQYF. The CDR3 DNA sequence: TGTGCCAGCAGCTCGGGACAGGGACTCTACGAGCAGTACTTC.